This TCR beta chain was sequenced in a study of blood T cell repertoires in COVID-19. The V and J ends lost 3 bases and 3 bases respectively, with 11 bases between them. CDR3 size: 14 residues. Only in-frame clones appear in the TCRdb table, and some are missing; sequencing was by immunoSEQ multiplex PCR. The sample carries about 280,000 clones, around 90% recorded once. This chain joins TRBV23-1 and TRBJ1-1, with unresolved D. TRBV23-1 is an ORF for which the function is uncertain. The receptor was isolated from a man aged 18 to 30 with active or convalescent COVID-19. Input material: peripheral blood. The CDR3, as DNA: TGCGCCAGCAGTCACCAAGAGCTGGACACTGAAGCTTTCTTT. Its translation: CASSHQELDTEAFF.